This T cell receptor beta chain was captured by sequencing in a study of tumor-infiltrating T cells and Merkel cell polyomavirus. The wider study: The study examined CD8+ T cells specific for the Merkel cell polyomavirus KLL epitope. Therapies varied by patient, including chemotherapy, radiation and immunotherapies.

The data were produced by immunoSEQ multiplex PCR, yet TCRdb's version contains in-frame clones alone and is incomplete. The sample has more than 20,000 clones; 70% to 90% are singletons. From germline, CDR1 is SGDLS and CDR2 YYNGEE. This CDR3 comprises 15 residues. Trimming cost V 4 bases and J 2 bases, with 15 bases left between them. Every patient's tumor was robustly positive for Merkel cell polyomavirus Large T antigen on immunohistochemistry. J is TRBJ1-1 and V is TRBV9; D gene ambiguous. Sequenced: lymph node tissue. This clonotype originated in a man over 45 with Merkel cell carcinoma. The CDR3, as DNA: TGTGCCAGCAGCTCTCCGATGACACCTAACACTGAAGCTTTCTTT. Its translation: CASSSPMTPNTEAFF. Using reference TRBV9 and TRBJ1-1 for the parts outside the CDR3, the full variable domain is DSGVTQTPKHLITATGQRVTLRCSPRSGDLSVYWYQQSLDQGLQFLIQYYNGEERAKGNILERFSAQQFPDLHSELNLSSLELGDSALYFCASSSPMTPNTEAFFGQGTRLTVV.